This T cell receptor (beta chain) came from a study of regulatory T cells in long-lasting Graves disease. Study conclusions and caveats: When disease was persistent, TRBV28, TRBJ1-2 and TRBJ2-5 were the favored segments.

The sample's time point: persistent/refractory GD, antithyroid drugs over 5 years with positive TRAb. Extracted RNA from PBMCs served as the source of the TCR library. The ends lost 6 bases at V and 3 bases at J; junction bases unmatched: 8. Germline values: CDR1 MGHRA, CDR2 YSYEKL. The CDR3 covers 15 residues. Arm-PCR of CDR3 regions and iRepertoire HTBI primers were the basis on which TCR beta libraries were built. Using its own MiXCR run on the multiplex PCR reads, TCRdb lists one record per CDR3 protein. The data contain almost 350,000 distinct CDR3 sequences, around 20% of them singletons. In regard to this clonotype: What it binds is unknown.

The source was peripheral blood mononuclear cells (PBMCs), collected when the disease was refractory, from a patient treated with antithyroid drugs. The clonotype comes from a female donor with Graves disease. V and J are TRBV4-1 and TRBJ2-7; 10 nucleotides align to TRBD1. In DNA form, the CDR3 reads TGCGCCAGCAGTCCATCGACAGGGGGCTTCTACGAGCAGTACTTC. This codes for CASSPSTGGFYEQYF.